The 27 T cell receptor beta chains below all came from one sample that was sequenced in a study of a mutant IDH1 vaccine in newly diagnosed glioma. No antigen has been identified for these receptors. The repertoire was sequenced with immunoSEQ multiplex PCR; TCRdb's copy has only in-frame clones and lacks some. The sample includes roughly 45,000 clones, approximately 84% seen only once; the top ten take about 2.2%. Time point meaning: week 23, last vaccination. The content of each vaccine dose was 300 ug of mutant IDH1 20-mer peptide, and topical imiquimod accompanied it. The specimen comprised PBMCs, sampled from a glioma patient whose treatment included an IDH1 peptide vaccine. These receptor sequences come from a woman under 30 with glioma. Some clones in this sample may be carry-over from other donors' samples.

CDR3 coding DNA: TGTGCCAGTAGTAAGGGACTAGCGGGAGGGGCAGATACGCAGTATTTT. Translated: CASSKGLAGGADTQYF. The V and J genes are TRBV19 and TRBJ2-3; 16 bases are shared with TRBD2. Germline loops: CDR1 LNHDA, CDR2 SQIVND (reference sequence). Trimming at V came to 4 bases and at J to 4 bases, leaving 2 bases not matched to a gene. The CDR3 is made up of 16 amino acids.

The rearrangement links TRBV6-1 to TRBJ1-2; maybe TRBD1 (6 bases). The CDR3 runs 14 residues. Germline V lookup: CDR1 MNHNS, CDR2 SASEGT. Trimming left V 1 base short and J 3 bases short, with 9 bases between. Here the CDR3 reads CASSEVWTDYGYTF. CDR3 nucleotide sequence: TGTGCCAGCAGTGAAGTTTGGACAGACTATGGCTACACCTTC.

This clone came up once. V and J are TRBV6-5 and TRBJ2-1; perhaps TRBD2 as D (5 bases). This CDR3 is 15 amino acids long. Germline CDR1 reads MNHEY; CDR2 reads SVGAGI. V was clipped by 6 bases and J by 0 bases, with 12 bases between them. The CDR3 DNA is TGTGCCAGCAGCTATTCGGGGAGCTCCTACAATGAGCAGTTCTTC. Translation gives CASSYSGSSYNEQFF.

V gene TRBV12-5 combines with J gene TRBJ2-1, with a tentative D call TRBD2 (5 bases). The V and J ends lost 5 bases and 8 bases respectively, with 7 bases between them. This CDR3 comprises 11 residues. Germline V lookup: CDR1 LGHNT, CDR2 FRNRAP. CDR3 amino acids: CASGPGDEQFF. The CDR3 nucleotides read TGTGCTAGTGGTCCCGGGGATGAGCAGTTCTTC. Filled out from reference TRBV12-5 and TRBJ2-1, the complete variable domain reads DARVTQTPRHKVTEMGQEVTMRCQPILGHNTVFWYRQTMMQGLELLAYFRNRAPLDDSGMPKDRFSAEMPDATLATLKIQPSEPRDSAVYFCASGPGDEQFFGPGTRLTVL.

V and J are TRBV19 and TRBJ1-5; 7 bases fit TRBD1. Germline V gives CDR1 LNHDA, CDR2 SQIVND (reference sequence). The CDR3 extends over 15 amino acids. The junction had 11 bases not matched to a gene; V was cut back by 1 base and J by 11 bases. CDR3 coding DNA: TGTGCCAGTAGTATAGCCGCGACAGGGCGCGGCGCCCAGCATTTT. The encoded protein is CASSIAATGRGAQHF.

This clone has a handful of counts. V is TRBV5-1 and J is TRBJ1-5; D remains unclear. The CDR3 contains 11 residues. Germline CDR1 is SGHRS and CDR2 is YFSETQ. V shed 4 bases and J shed 4 bases, with 3 bases lying between them. The CDR3 reads CASSPNQPQHF. In DNA form, the CDR3 reads TGCGCCAGCAGCCCGAATCAGCCCCAGCATTTT.

This clone appeared once. The chain has TRBV6-5 and TRBJ1-1, with 7 bases aligning to TRBD1. CDR1 is MNHEY and CDR2 is SVGAGI in the germline V gene. J was trimmed by 4 bases and V by 6 bases; bases with no gene match: 8. The CDR3 is 14 amino acids. The CDR3 coding sequence is TGTGCCAGCAGGACGGACAGGCCGGGCACTGAAGCTTTCTTT. Its translation is CASRTDRPGTEAFF.

J is TRBJ1-1 and V is TRBV6-6, with D possibly being TRBD1 (6 bases). V gave up 8 bases and J gave up 1 base, with 11 bases separating them. CDR3 size: 13 residues. Germline V gives CDR1 MNHNY, CDR2 SVGAGI (reference sequence). The CDR3 loop reads CASAGTWNTEAFF. As DNA, the CDR3 is TGTGCCAGCGCCGGGACATGGAACACTGAAGCTTTCTTT.

The gene calls are TRBV6-1 and TRBJ1-1; D is uncertain. Germline V gives CDR1 MNHNS, CDR2 SASEGT. Trimming pared 6 bases from V and 6 bases from J, leaving 20 bases between. CDR3 length equals 15 residues. The CDR3 protein is CASSPWTQSRAEAFF. The CDR3, as DNA: TGTGCCAGCAGCCCTTGGACCCAGTCTAGGGCTGAAGCTTTCTTT.

This clone was seen just once. This chain uses TRBV2 with TRBJ2-2; tentative D call: TRBD2 (6 bases). The CDR3 has 15 residues. The V end lost 8 bases, the J end lost 7 bases, and 20 bases lay between the germline ends. Per germline, CDR1 SNHLY and CDR2 FYNNEI. CDR3 amino acids: CASQPGLPTVGELFF. The CDR3 coding sequence is TGTGCCAGCCAGCCGGGACTCCCCACGGTCGGGGAGCTGTTTTTT.

This chain links TRBV6-1 with TRBJ1-4; D is unclear. There are 16 residues in the CDR3. Germline V gives CDR1 MNHNS, CDR2 SASEGT. V shed 3 bases and J shed 8 bases, with 19 bases lying between them. DNA for the CDR3: TGTGCCAGCAGTGAGGACGGACTCCTGGAGCGGGAAAAACTGTTTTTT. Translated, it gives CASSEDGLLEREKLFF.

The genes are TRBV7-9 and TRBJ1-1; D gene ambiguous. The length of the CDR3 is 14 residues. The germline gives CDR1 SEHNR, CDR2 FQNEAQ (reference sequence). V was shortened by 6 bases and J by 5 bases, with 16 bases between the two germline ends. The CDR3 DNA reads TGTGCCAGCAGACCCGGTCCCTCGGGGACTGAAGCTTTCTTT. Protein sequence: CASRPGPSGTEAFF. The variable domain in full, with the rest retrieved from reference TRBV7-9 and TRBJ1-1, is DTGVSQNPRHKITKRGQNVTFRCDPISEHNRLYWYRQTLGQGPEFLTYFQNEAQLEKSRLLSDRFSAERPKGSFSTLEIQRTEQGDSAMYLCASRPGPSGTEAFFGQGTRLTVV.

This clone is medium-sized in the sample. The chain couples TRBV4-3 to TRBJ1-2; D gene ambiguous. Trimming removed 3 bases at V and 5 bases at J, with 16 bases between. The V gene's germline CDR1 is LGHNA and CDR2 YSLEER. The CDR3 extends over 15 amino acids. The DNA for the CDR3 is TGCGCCAGCAGCCACGCCGGAAGGCCTCAATATGGCTACACCTTC. As protein: CASSHAGRPQYGYTF.

The chain joins TRBV4-2 to TRBJ2-1; 16 bases fit TRBD2. The junction had 10 bases not matched to a gene; V was cut back by 0 bases and J by 5 bases. The CDR3 runs to 20 residues. Germline CDR1 reads LGHNA; CDR2 reads YNFKEQ. The CDR3 sequence: CASSQDEGTSGGVGDNEQFF. In DNA, the CDR3 is TGTGCCAGCAGCCAAGACGAGGGGACTAGCGGGGGGGTCGGTGACAATGAGCAGTTCTTC.

This sequence joins TRBV19 and TRBJ1-5, with D perhaps matching TRBD1 (5 bases). V dropped 1 base and J dropped 5 bases, with 12 bases sitting between them. The CDR3 runs 15 residues. Germline V gene lookup returns CDR1 LNHDA and CDR2 SQIVND (reference sequence). The CDR3 protein is CASSIGAGSYQPQHF. CDR3 bases: TGTGCCAGTAGTATAGGGGCAGGGTCATATCAGCCCCAGCATTTT.

This sequence joins TRBV7-2 and TRBJ2-1, with TRBD2 identical over 8 bases. CDR1 and CDR2 from the germline V gene are SGHTA and FQGNSA. V shed 4 bases, J shed 0 bases, and the junction held 5 bases outside the gene matches. The CDR3 is 16 residues long. CDR3 nucleotide sequence: TGTGCCAGCAGCTCCTTAGCGGGGCCCTCCTACAATGAGCAGTTCTTC. Amino acids: CASSSLAGPSYNEQFF.

This clone was counted once. This sequence joins TRBV11-3 and TRBJ2-2, with 9 positions matching TRBD2. With V trimmed by 4 bases and J by 6 bases, 9 bases remained unmatched. This CDR3 has 16 amino acids. CDR1 SGHNT and CDR2 YENEEA come from the germline V gene. The CDR3 region is CASSSTGTSRAGELFF. Here the CDR3 DNA reads TGTGCCAGCAGCTCGACCGGGACTAGCAGGGCCGGGGAGCTGTTTTTT.

A few counts support this clone. V is TRBV5-4 and J is TRBJ1-1; no clear D. Germline values: CDR1 SGHNT, CDR2 YYREEE (reference sequence). The germline V and J ends were trimmed by 5 bases and 2 bases, with 10 bases remaining between them. This CDR3 has 13 amino acids. The CDR3 DNA reads TGTGCCAGCAGTTACTCTCTAAACACTGAAGCTTTCTTT. This codes for CASSYSLNTEAFF. Supplemented by reference TRBV5-4 and TRBJ1-1, the full variable domain reads ETGVTQSPTHLIKTRGQQVTLRCSSQSGHNTVSWYQQALGQGPQFIFQYYREEENGRGNFPPRFSGLQFPNYSSELNVNALELDDSALYLCASSYSLNTEAFFGQGTRLTVV.

This rearrangement joins TRBV7-9 to TRBJ1-1; 8 bases line up with TRBD1. V was clipped by 1 base and J by 0 bases; unmatched bases: 7. The CDR3 totals 17 residues. Germline V gives CDR1 SEHNR, CDR2 FQNEAQ (reference sequence). CDR3 region: CASSLGSQGALNTEAFF. The CDR3 DNA sequence: TGTGCCAGCAGCTTAGGGAGCCAGGGGGCTCTGAACACTGAAGCTTTCTTT.

The rearrangement joins TRBV19 to TRBJ1-2; D is ambiguous. CDR3 length: 16 residues. Trimming removed 0 bases from V and 1 base from J, with 12 bases in between. Germline V gene sequence: CDR1 LNHDA, CDR2 SQIVND (reference sequence). Here the CDR3 DNA reads TGTGCCAGTAGTATAGATCAAGCGGGTAGTAACTATGGCTACACCTTC. As protein: CASSIDQAGSNYGYTF.

The chain carries TRBV9 and TRBJ2-3, with 9 bases lining up with TRBD2. The CDR3 totals 17 residues. Trimming cost V 3 bases and J 6 bases; bases outside gene matches: 14. In germline, CDR1 is SGDLS, CDR2 YYNGEE. CDR3 region: CASSGHSGGGGADTQYF. CDR3 nucleotides: TGTGCCAGCAGCGGCCACTCGGGAGGCGGGGGGGCGGATACGCAGTATTTT. Full variable domain (rest looked up from reference TRBV9 and TRBJ2-3): DSGVTQTPKHLITATGQRVTLRCSPRSGDLSVYWYQQSLDQGLQFLIQYYNGEERAKGNILERFSAQQFPDLHSELNLSSLELGDSALYFCASSGHSGGGGADTQYFGPGTRLTVL.

The J gene is TRBJ2-3, the V gene TRBV19, with 10 bases identical to TRBD2. This CDR3 comprises 18 residues. Germline-derived CDR1 and CDR2 are LNHDA and SQIVND (reference sequence). With V trimmed by 8 bases and J by 0 bases, 14 bases remained unmatched. The CDR3 loop reads CASHAPGSSGGSTDTQYF. The CDR3 DNA reads as TGTGCCAGTCATGCCCCTGGGTCTAGCGGGGGTAGCACAGATACGCAGTATTTT.

J is TRBJ1-1 and V is TRBV5-4; D may be TRBD1 (5 bases). Germline V gene sequence: CDR1 SGHNT, CDR2 YYREEE (reference sequence). The CDR3 loop spans 17 amino acids. V was shortened by 4 bases and J by 0 bases, with 19 bases between the two germline ends. The CDR3 coding sequence is TGTGCCAGCAGCCGAGGCCCCGGTCCAGGGATGAACACTGAAGCTTTCTTT. Translated, it gives CASSRGPGPGMNTEAFF.

The sample holds a few counts of this clone. The chain recombines TRBV2 with TRBJ2-7; 11 bases line up with TRBD2. There are 14 residues in the CDR3. In germline, CDR1 is SNHLY, CDR2 FYNNEI. Trimming took 3 bases from V and 3 from J; bases not matched to a gene: 1. The CDR3 nucleotides read TGTGCCAGCAGTGAGACTAGCGGGAACTACGAGCAGTACTTC. Protein: CASSETSGNYEQYF.

The chain couples TRBV6-5 to TRBJ1-2, with 7 nucleotides matching TRBD1. Germline CDR1 is MNHEY and CDR2 is SVGAGI. Trimming removed 2 bases from V and 5 bases from J; junction bases left unmatched: 11. The CDR3 consists of 16 residues. CDR3 loop: CASSYGSGSRGYGYTF. CDR3 nucleotide sequence: TGTGCCAGCAGTTACGGATCCGGCTCCAGGGGGTATGGCTACACCTTC.

The gene calls are TRBV6-1 and TRBJ1-2, with D perhaps matching TRBD1 (5 bases). Trimming stripped 6 bases from V and 8 bases from J, with 13 bases between. Germline CDR1 is MNHNS and CDR2 is SASEGT. The CDR3 runs 12 residues. CDR3 nucleotide sequence: TGTGCCAGCAGCTTGGGAGGGGCCGGCTACACCTTC. Its protein product is CASSLGGAGYTF.

The chain uses TRBV21-1 and TRBJ2-5. TRBV21-1 is flagged as a pseudogene. This CDR3 spans 15 amino acids. The CDR3 DNA reads as TGTGCCAGCAGCGAACCCGGACCAGCTTGGGAGACCCAGTACTTC. Its protein product is CASSEPGPAWETQYF.